Below are 30 T cell receptor beta chains sequenced from a single sample in a study of blood T cells in healthy people across ages. The use of a sample-barcoded 5' primer and a J-beta primer mix characterized a second PCR of roughly 6 to 11 cycles. TCRdb called the 5' RACE reads again in MiXCR, with one record for every CDR3 protein. The sample carries hundreds of thousands of distinct CDR3 sequences, 40% to 65% recorded once. The sample was blood. Source of these receptors: a woman of 80 years or more in good health.

The chain uses TRBV7-2 and TRBJ1-2, with 10 bases that match TRBD1. Germline V gene data show CDR1 as SGHTA and CDR2 as FQGNSA. The CDR3 is 15 amino acids. V shed 0 bases and J 4 bases; nucleotides not matched to a gene: 2. The CDR3 region is CASSLAGTGVYGYTF. The CDR3 coding sequence is TGTGCCAGCAGCTTAGCCGGGACAGGGGTCTATGGCTACACCTTC.

The genes are TRBV25-1 and TRBJ2-1, with 8 bases lining up with TRBD2. Looked up from germline, CDR1 is MGHDK and CDR2 is SYGVNS. This CDR3 is 12 amino acids long. Trimming took 4 bases from V and 9 from J; bases not matched to a gene: 2. Written as DNA, the CDR3 is TGTGCCAGCAGTGGTAGCGGGGTTGAGCAGTTCTTC. Protein: CASSGSGVEQFF.

The chain has TRBV4-1 and TRBJ2-4; D unclear. The end of the DNA is better explained by TRBJ2-7, so the J call may be wrong. The CDR3 spans 15 residues. CDR1 is MGHRA and CDR2 is YSYEKL in the germline V gene. The CDR3 here is CASSQDRQVYYEQYF. Written as DNA, the CDR3 is TGCGCCAGCAGCCAAGACAGGCAGGTCTACTACGAGCAGTACTTC.

This chain uses TRBV6-5 with TRBJ2-2; D is unresolved. V lost 0 bases to trimming and J lost 1 base, with 6 bases between them. Germline V CDR1 and CDR2: MNHEY, SVGAGI. CDR3 size: 15 residues. The CDR3 coding sequence is TGTGCCAGCAGTTACTCATACCGGAACACCGGGGAGCTGTTTTTT. This sequence encodes CASSYSYRNTGELFF.

The chain joins TRBV12-3 or TRBV12-4 to TRBJ1-1; maybe TRBD1 (5 bases). V was cut by 2 bases and J by 3 bases, with 10 bases left in between. This CDR3 is 14 amino acids long. The CDR3 coding sequence is TGTGCCAGCAGTTTATCGAGGGGCTACACTGAAGCTTTCTTT. This gives the protein CASSLSRGYTEAFF.

Note on this clonotype: This sequence may be a read error, since a much larger clone differs from it by one base. The chain recombines TRBV20-1 with TRBJ2-7; tentatively, D is TRBD1 (6 bases). V lost 4 bases, J lost 0 bases, and 10 bases lay in between. Germline-derived CDR1 and CDR2 are DFQATT and SNEGSKA (reference sequence). The CDR3 spans 13 residues. The CDR3 here is CSATQGISYEQYF. The DNA for the CDR3 is TGCAGTGCTACCCAGGGGATCTCCTACGAGCAGTACTTC.

This clonotype was counted ten times or more. This sequence joins TRBV5-5 and TRBJ2-7; possible D gene TRBD2, 6 bases. V dropped 1 base and J dropped 3 bases, with 14 bases sitting between them. The CDR3 is made up of 15 amino acids. Germline CDR1 SGHKS, CDR2 YYEKEE (reference sequence). CDR3 sequence reads: CASSLQAGSNYEQYF. DNA for the CDR3: TGTGCCAGCAGCTTGCAGGCGGGATCTAACTACGAGCAGTACTTC.

This clonotype has a handful of counts. The chain uses TRBV12-3 or TRBV12-4 and TRBJ1-4; D remains unclear. The V end lost 5 bases, the J end lost 5 bases, and 6 bases lay between the germline ends. The CDR3 spans 12 residues. CDR3 sequence: CASSLTNEKLFF. The DNA for the CDR3 is TGTGCCAGCAGTCTGACAAATGAAAAACTGTTTTTT.

This chain connects TRBV27 to TRBJ2-5, with 7 bases that match TRBD1. Germline V gives CDR1 MNHEY, CDR2 SMNVEV (reference sequence). Unmatched junction bases numbered 5, after V lost 6 bases and J lost 1 base. The length of the CDR3 is 14 residues. The CDR3 nucleotides read TGTGCCAGCAGACGAGGACAGGTCCAAGAGACCCAGTACTTC. This gives the protein CASRRGQVQETQYF.

At least ten counts were recorded for this clonotype. The chain joins TRBV28 to TRBJ2-5; tentatively, D is TRBD1 (5 bases). Germline lookup yields CDR1 MDHEN and CDR2 SYDVKM. CDR3 length equals 15 residues. With 6 bases removed from V and 2 bases from J, the gap between germline ends came to 16 bases. The CDR3 is CASSRTKTDQETQYF. CDR3 DNA sequence: TGTGCCAGCAGCCGTACTAAGACAGATCAAGAGACCCAGTACTTC.

The table lists this clonotype with a few counts. The J gene is TRBJ2-1, the V gene TRBV27, with 9 bases lining up with TRBD1. CDR3 length equals 14 residues. Germline V CDR1 and CDR2: MNHEY, SMNVEV (reference sequence). V lost 4 bases and J lost 4; bases outside the gene matches: 2. In nucleotides, the CDR3 is TGTGCCAGCAGTTCCGGGACAGGGTACAATGAGCAGTTCTTC. The encoded protein is CASSSGTGYNEQFF.

This clonotype has a count of ten or more. The chain is built from TRBV4-1 and TRBJ2-4, with TRBD1 matching 9 bases. Looked up from germline, CDR1 is MGHRA and CDR2 is YSYEKL. The CDR3 length is 13 residues. Trimming took 0 bases from V and 15 from J; bases not matched to a gene: 6. The CDR3 region has the DNA TGCGCCAGCAGCCAAGAAAGGGACAGGGACCTGTACTTC. Amino acid sequence: CASSQERDRDLYF.

This clonotype was counted between two and nine times. Possible read error: a much larger clone is one base away. The V call is TRBV6-6, the J call TRBJ1-6, with 8 bases aligning to TRBD1. CDR3 length equals 14 residues. Per the germline V gene, CDR1 is MNHNY and CDR2 is SVGAGI (reference sequence). The CDR3 sequence is CASSDSDRESPLHF. CDR3 sequence (DNA): TGTGCCAGCAGTGACTCGGACAGGGAGTCACCCCTCCACTTT.

The gene calls are TRBV10-3 and TRBJ2-1, with 7 bases aligning to TRBD2. The CDR3 sequence is 13 residues long. With V trimmed by 6 bases and J by 4 bases, 3 bases remained unmatched. The germline V gene has CDR1 ENHRY and CDR2 SYGVKD. CDR3 bases: TGTGCCATCAGCGGGAGGAATTACAATGAGCAGTTCTTC. Amino acids: CAISGRNYNEQFF.

V usage is TRBV14 and J usage is TRBJ1-4, with D unresolved. The CDR3 totals 15 residues. Looked up from germline, CDR1 is SGHDN and CDR2 is FVKESK. With 0 bases removed from V and 0 bases from J, the gap between germline ends came to 5 bases. Here the CDR3 DNA reads TGTGCCAGCAGCCAAGATAGATCAACTAATGAAAAACTGTTTTTT. It yields the protein CASSQDRSTNEKLFF.

In its sample, this clonotype was seen a few times. The V gene is TRBV6-5, the J gene TRBJ2-2; TRBD1 matches at 10 bases. This CDR3 is built from 15 residues. V lost 7 bases and J lost 6; bases outside the gene matches: 8. The germline gives CDR1 MNHEY, CDR2 SVGAGI. The CDR3: CASKRDRGYSGELFF. As DNA, the CDR3 is TGTGCCAGCAAAAGGGACAGGGGATACTCCGGGGAGCTGTTTTTT.

In this sample, this clonotype turned up many times. The V and J genes are TRBV5-5 and TRBJ2-7; TRBD1 might be the D (5 bases). V was clipped by 4 bases and J by 1 base, with 15 bases between them. CDR1 and CDR2 from the germline V gene are SGHKS and YYEKEE (reference sequence). The CDR3 is 15 residues long. The CDR3 is CASSRTPVQSYEQYF. CDR3 DNA sequence: TGTGCCAGCAGCCGGACACCGGTCCAGTCCTACGAGCAGTACTTC.

This clonotype was recorded many times. V and J are TRBV12-5 and TRBJ2-5, with 7 nucleotides matching TRBD2. Trimming at V came to 7 bases and at J to 4 bases, leaving 12 bases not matched to a gene. This CDR3 has 15 amino acids. Looked up from germline, CDR1 is LGHNT and CDR2 is FRNRAP. The CDR3 loop is CASARRENPGETQYF. CDR3 in DNA: TGTGCTAGTGCCCGGCGGGAGAATCCTGGAGAGACCCAGTACTTC.

This clonotype came up many times. This chain links TRBV27 with TRBJ2-7; 10 bases align to TRBD1. Germline trimming cut 3 bases from V and 4 bases from J; bases unmatched to any gene: 6. This CDR3 has 15 residues. Germline V gene lookup returns CDR1 MNHEY and CDR2 SMNVEV (reference sequence). As DNA, the CDR3 is TGTGCCAGCAGTTTTAAGGACAGGGGGACGTACGAGCAGTACTTC. Its protein product is CASSFKDRGTYEQYF.

This clonotype was detected ten times or more. V is TRBV20-1 and J is TRBJ2-3; D is perhaps TRBD1 or TRBD2 (5 bases each). Germline CDR1 is DFQATT and CDR2 is SNEGSKA (reference sequence). Trimming cost V 5 bases and J 4 bases, with 22 bases left between them. The CDR3 spans 16 residues. The CDR3 DNA is TGCAGTGCTGAGGGGACCGGGCCGAGCGAGCCAGATACGCAGTATTTT. It yields the protein CSAEGTGPSEPDTQYF.

This clonotype was observed a handful of times. The J gene is TRBJ2-7, the V gene TRBV12-3 or TRBV12-4; 15 nucleotides match TRBD2. Germline trimming cut 6 bases from V and 4 bases from J; bases unmatched to any gene: 7. The CDR3 contains 16 residues. Here the CDR3 reads CASSPGLAGGAYEQYF. CDR3 sequence (DNA): TGTGCCAGCAGCCCCGGACTAGCGGGAGGGGCTTACGAGCAGTACTTC.

The chain links TRBV28 to TRBJ1-5; D unclear. The CDR3 spans 16 residues. Trimming cost V 6 bases and J 5 bases, with 20 bases left between them. The germline gives CDR1 MDHEN, CDR2 SYDVKM. The CDR3 loop is CASSLVGPSWDQPQHF. DNA of the CDR3: TGTGCCAGCAGCCTCGTCGGGCCCTCCTGGGATCAGCCCCAGCATTTT.

This clonotype was found many times. The chain employs TRBV12-5 and TRBJ1-1; D is undetermined. The CDR3 has 12 residues. The V end lost 7 bases, the J end lost 1 base, and 7 bases lay between the germline ends. Germline loops: CDR1 LGHNT, CDR2 FRNRAP. The chain's CDR3 is CASVLKNTEAFF. The CDR3 nucleotides read TGTGCTAGTGTGTTAAAGAACACTGAAGCTTTCTTT.

This clonotype came up many times. This rearrangement joins TRBV20-1 to TRBJ2-3, with 9 bases matching TRBD2. CDR3 length: 15 residues. CDR1 DFQATT and CDR2 SNEGSKA come from the germline V gene (reference sequence). With V trimmed by 5 bases and J by 4 bases, 10 bases remained unmatched. CDR3 bases: TGCAGTGCTGGACGGGCGGGAGGGCCCTCAGATACGCAGTATTTT. It specifies CSAGRAGGPSDTQYF.

In the case of this clonotype: Since a much larger clone is just one base distant, this may be a read error. The chain is built from TRBV10-3 and TRBJ2-1; 12 nucleotides agree with TRBD1. This CDR3 comprises 16 residues. Germline CDR1 ENHRY, CDR2 SYGVKD. The junction had 11 bases not matched to a gene; V was cut back by 2 bases and J by 12 bases. For the CDR3, the DNA is TGTGCCATCAGTGAGGGACCGGGACAGGGGGCCTATGGGCAGTTCTTC. Encoded protein: CAISEGPGQGAYGQFF.

The CDR3 sequence is CASSYTTGVSIYEQYF. CDR3 coding DNA: TGTGCCAGCAGTTATACCACAGGGGTCTCGATCTACGAGCAGTACTTC. The chain links TRBV27 to TRBJ2-7, with 7 bases lining up with TRBD1. Germline lookup yields CDR1 MNHEY and CDR2 SMNVEV (reference sequence). J gave up 3 bases and V 4 bases, and 12 bases lay outside the gene matches. The CDR3 covers 16 residues.

This clonotype appeared a few times. This chain connects TRBV12-3 or TRBV12-4 to TRBJ2-1, with TRBD2 matching over 9 bases. Losses at the gene ends were 3 bases for V and 8 bases for J; bases not matched to a gene: 14. There are 17 residues in the CDR3. The CDR3 nucleotides read TGTGCCAGCAGTTTTTATCCTCTAGCGGGGCAGCCACATGAGCAGTTCTTC. Its translation is CASSFYPLAGQPHEQFF.

This clonotype turned up a few times. This rearrangement joins TRBV2 to TRBJ2-7; possibly TRBD1 for D (6 bases). Germline V gene data show CDR1 as SNHLY and CDR2 as FYNNEI. V was clipped by 7 bases and J by 0 bases, with 13 bases between them. This CDR3 has 14 residues. The CDR3 sequence: CASKTGTSSYEQYF. Here the CDR3 DNA reads TGTGCCAGCAAAACAGGGACAAGCTCCTACGAGCAGTACTTC.

The V and J genes are TRBV4-3 and TRBJ1-6, with D perhaps matching TRBD1 (6 bases). CDR3 length: 16 amino acids. Germline values: CDR1 LGHNA, CDR2 YSLEER. Trimming took off 8 bases at V and 5 bases at J, with 19 bases between the two ends. CDR3 coding DNA: TGCGCCAGCTCCGGGGGGCCAGCTGGAAATAATTCACCCCTCCACTTT. This gives the protein CASSGGPAGNNSPLHF.

This clonotype occurred once. Here the CDR3 DNA reads TGTGCCACCACCAACAGCGGCCCGGGGGGGTTCTATTACAATGAGCAGTTCTTC. Protein sequence: CATTNSGPGGFYYNEQFF. The chain couples TRBV7-8 to TRBJ2-1; 8 positions match TRBD2. The ends lost 10 bases at V and 4 bases at J; junction bases unmatched: 21. CDR1 is SGHVS and CDR2 is FQNEAQ in the germline V gene. CDR3 size: 18 residues.